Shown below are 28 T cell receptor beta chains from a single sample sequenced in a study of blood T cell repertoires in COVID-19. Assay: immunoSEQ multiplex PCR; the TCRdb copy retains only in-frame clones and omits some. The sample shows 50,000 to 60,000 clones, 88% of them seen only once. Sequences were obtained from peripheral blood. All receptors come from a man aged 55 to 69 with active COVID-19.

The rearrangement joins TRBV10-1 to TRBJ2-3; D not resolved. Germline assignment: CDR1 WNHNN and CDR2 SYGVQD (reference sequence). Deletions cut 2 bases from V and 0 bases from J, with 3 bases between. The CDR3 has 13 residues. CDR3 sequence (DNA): TGCGCCAGCAGTGAGGGCAGCACAGATACGCAGTATTTT. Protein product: CASSEGSTDTQYF.

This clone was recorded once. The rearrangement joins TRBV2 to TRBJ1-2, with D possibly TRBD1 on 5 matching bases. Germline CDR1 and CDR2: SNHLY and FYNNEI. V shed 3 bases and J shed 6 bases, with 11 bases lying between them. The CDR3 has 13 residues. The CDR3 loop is CASSERRDHGYTF. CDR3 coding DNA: TGTGCCAGCAGTGAGCGCAGGGATCATGGCTACACCTTC.

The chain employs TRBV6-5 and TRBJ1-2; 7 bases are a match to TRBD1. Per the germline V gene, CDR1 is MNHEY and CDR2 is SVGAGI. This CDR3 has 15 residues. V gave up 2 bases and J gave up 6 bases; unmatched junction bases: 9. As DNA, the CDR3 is TGTGCCAGCAGTTACAGCCGTGAGGGGGCTAATGGCTACACCTTC. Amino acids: CASSYSREGANGYTF.

CDR3 protein: CAGARDSVSYEQYF. The CDR3 DNA follows: TGTGCCGGAGCCCGGGACAGTGTCTCCTACGAGCAGTACTTC. The genes are TRBV2 and TRBJ2-7; the match to TRBD1 covers 7 bases. This CDR3 is 14 amino acids long. With 11 bases clipped from V and 0 bases from J, the junction kept 10 bases outside the gene matches. In germline, CDR1 is SNHLY, CDR2 FYNNEI. Full variable domain (rest looked up from reference TRBV2 and TRBJ2-7): EPEVTQTPSHQVTQMGQEVILRCVPISNHLYFYWYRQILGQKVEFLVSFYNNEISEKSEIFDDQFSVERPDGSNFTLKIRSTKLEDSAMYFCAGARDSVSYEQYFGPGTRLTVT.

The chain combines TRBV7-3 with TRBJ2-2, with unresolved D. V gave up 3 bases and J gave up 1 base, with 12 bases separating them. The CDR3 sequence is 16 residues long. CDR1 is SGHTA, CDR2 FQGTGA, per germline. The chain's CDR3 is CASSFNRRKNTGELFF. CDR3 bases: TGTGCCAGCAGCTTCAACAGAAGAAAGAACACCGGGGAGCTGTTTTTT.

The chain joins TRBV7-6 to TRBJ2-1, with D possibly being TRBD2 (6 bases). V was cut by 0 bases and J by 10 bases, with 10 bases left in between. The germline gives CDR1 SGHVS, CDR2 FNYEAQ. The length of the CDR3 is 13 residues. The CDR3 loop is CASSLAGGGEQFF. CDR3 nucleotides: TGTGCCAGCAGCTTAGCGGGAGGCGGGGAGCAGTTCTTC.

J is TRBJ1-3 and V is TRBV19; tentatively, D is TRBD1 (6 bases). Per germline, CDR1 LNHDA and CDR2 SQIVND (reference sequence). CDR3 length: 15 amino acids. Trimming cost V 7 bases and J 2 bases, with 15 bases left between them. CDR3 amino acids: CASISVTGTGNTIYF. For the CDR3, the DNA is TGTGCCAGTATTTCCGTGACAGGCACTGGAAACACCATATATTTT.

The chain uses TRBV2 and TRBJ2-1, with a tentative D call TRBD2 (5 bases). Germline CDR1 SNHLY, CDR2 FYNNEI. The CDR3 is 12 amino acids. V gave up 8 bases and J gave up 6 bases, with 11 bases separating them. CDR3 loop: CASRRLFNEQFF. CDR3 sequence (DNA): TGTGCCAGCCGGAGGCTATTCAATGAGCAGTTCTTC.

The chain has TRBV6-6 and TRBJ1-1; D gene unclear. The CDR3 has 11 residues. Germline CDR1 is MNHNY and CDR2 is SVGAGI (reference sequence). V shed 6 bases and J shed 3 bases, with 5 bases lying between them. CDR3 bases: TGTGCCAGCAGCCGGGACACTGAAGCTTTCTTT. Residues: CASSRDTEAFF.

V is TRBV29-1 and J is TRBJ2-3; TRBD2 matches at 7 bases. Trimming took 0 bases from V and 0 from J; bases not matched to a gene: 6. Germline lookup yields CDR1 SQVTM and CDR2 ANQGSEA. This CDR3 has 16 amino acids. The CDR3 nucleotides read TGCAGCGTTGAAGATCCCCCTAGCGGTAGCACAGATACGCAGTATTTT. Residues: CSVEDPPSGSTDTQYF.

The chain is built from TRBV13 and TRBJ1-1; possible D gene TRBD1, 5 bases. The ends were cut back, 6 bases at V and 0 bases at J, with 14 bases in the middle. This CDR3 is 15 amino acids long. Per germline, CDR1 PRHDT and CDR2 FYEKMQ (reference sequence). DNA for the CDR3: TGTGCCAGCAGATACGCAGGGCTCATGAACACTGAAGCTTTCTTT. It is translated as CASRYAGLMNTEAFF. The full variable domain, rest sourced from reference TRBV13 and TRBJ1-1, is AAGVIQSPRHLIKEKRETATLKCYPIPRHDTVYWYQQGPGQDPQFLISFYEKMQSDKGSIPDRFSAQQFSDYHSELNMSSLELGDSALYFCASRYAGLMNTEAFFGQGTRLTVV.

CDR3 sequence reads: CASRLTGTSGRRGYYEQYF. The DNA of the CDR3 is TGTGCCAGCAGGTTGACCGGGACTAGCGGGCGACGGGGATACTACGAGCAGTACTTC. V is TRBV27 and J is TRBJ2-7, with TRBD2 matching 12 bases. The CDR3 length is 19 residues. Germline V gives CDR1 MNHEY, CDR2 SMNVEV (reference sequence). V gave up 6 bases and J gave up 3 bases; unmatched junction bases: 18.

The CDR3 region is CAWFPNRAGYTF. Here the CDR3 DNA reads TGTGCCTGGTTTCCGAACAGGGCAGGCTACACCTTC. This rearrangement joins TRBV30 to TRBJ1-2, with D possibly being TRBD1 (6 bases). Between the trimmed V and J ends, which lost 5 bases and 8 bases, there was a span of 15 bases. This CDR3 contains 12 residues. The V gene's germline CDR1 is GTSNPN and CDR2 SVGIG (reference sequence).

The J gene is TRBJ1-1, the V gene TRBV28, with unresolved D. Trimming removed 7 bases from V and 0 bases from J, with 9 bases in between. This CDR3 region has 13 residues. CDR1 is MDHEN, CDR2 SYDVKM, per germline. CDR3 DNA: TGTGCCAGCATCGGGGTGTTGAACACTGAAGCTTTCTTT. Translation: CASIGVLNTEAFF. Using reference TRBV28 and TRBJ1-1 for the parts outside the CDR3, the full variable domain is DVKVTQSSRYLVKRTGEKVFLECVQDMDHENMFWYRQDPGLGLRLIYFSYDVKMKEKGDIPEGYSVSREKKERFSLILESASTNQTSMYLCASIGVLNTEAFFGQGTRLTVV.

In nucleotides, the CDR3 is TGTGCCAGCAGCCATACACAGGGATCTGAAGCTTTCTTT. Translation gives CASSHTQGSEAFF. The V and J genes are TRBV4-2 and TRBJ1-1, with a weak D call TRBD1 (6 bases). Trimming took 3 bases from V and 6 from J, leaving 11 bases between them. CDR3 size: 13 residues. CDR1 and CDR2 (germline): LGHNA, YNFKEQ.

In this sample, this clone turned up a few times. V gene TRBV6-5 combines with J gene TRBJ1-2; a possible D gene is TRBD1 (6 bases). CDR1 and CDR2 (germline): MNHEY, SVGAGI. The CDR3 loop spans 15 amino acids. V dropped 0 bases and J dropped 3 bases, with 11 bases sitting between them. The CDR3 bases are TGTGCCAGCAGTTACTCTAGCAGGGGCGACTATGGCTACACCTTC. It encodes CASSYSSRGDYGYTF.

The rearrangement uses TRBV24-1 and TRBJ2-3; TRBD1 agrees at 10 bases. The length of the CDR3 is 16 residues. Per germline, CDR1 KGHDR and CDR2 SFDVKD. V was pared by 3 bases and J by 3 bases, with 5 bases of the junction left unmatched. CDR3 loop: CATSDPGDRGTDTQYF. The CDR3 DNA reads TGTGCCACCAGTGATCCCGGGGACAGGGGAACAGATACGCAGTATTTT.

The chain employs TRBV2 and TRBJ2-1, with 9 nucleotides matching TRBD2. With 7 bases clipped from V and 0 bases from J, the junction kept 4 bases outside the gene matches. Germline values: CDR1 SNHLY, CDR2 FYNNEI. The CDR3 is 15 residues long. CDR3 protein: CASKREVSSYNEQFF. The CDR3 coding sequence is TGTGCCAGCAAGCGGGAGGTGAGCTCCTACAATGAGCAGTTCTTC.

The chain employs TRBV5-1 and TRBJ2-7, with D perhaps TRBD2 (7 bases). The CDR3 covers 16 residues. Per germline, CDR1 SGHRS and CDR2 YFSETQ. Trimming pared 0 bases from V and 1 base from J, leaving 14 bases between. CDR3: CASSLAEGGSSYEQYF. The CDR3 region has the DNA TGCGCCAGCAGCTTGGCCGAGGGGGGGAGTTCCTACGAGCAGTACTTC. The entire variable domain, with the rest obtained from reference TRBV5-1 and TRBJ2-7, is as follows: KAGVTQTPRYLIKTRGQQVTLSCSPISGHRSVSWYQQTPGQGLQFLFEYFSETQRNKGNFPGRFSGRQFSNSRSEMNVSTLELGDSALYLCASSLAEGGSSYEQYFGPGTRLTVT.

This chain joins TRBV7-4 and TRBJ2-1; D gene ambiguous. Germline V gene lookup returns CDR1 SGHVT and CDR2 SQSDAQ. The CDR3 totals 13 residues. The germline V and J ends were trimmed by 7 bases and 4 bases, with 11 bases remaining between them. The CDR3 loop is CASIIDSYNEQFF. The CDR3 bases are TGTGCCAGCATCATAGATTCGTACAATGAGCAGTTCTTC.

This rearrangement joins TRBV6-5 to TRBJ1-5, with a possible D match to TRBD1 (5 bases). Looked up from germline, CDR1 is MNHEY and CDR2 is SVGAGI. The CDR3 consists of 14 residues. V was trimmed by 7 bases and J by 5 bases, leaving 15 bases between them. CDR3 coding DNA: TGTGCCAGCACCTCCCTCCCAGGGTATCAGCCCCAGCATTTT. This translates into CASTSLPGYQPQHF.

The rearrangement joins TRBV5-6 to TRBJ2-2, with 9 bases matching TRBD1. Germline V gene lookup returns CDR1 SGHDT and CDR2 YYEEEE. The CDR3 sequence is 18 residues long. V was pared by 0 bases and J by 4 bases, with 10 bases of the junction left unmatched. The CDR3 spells CASSLAGIGQGRTGELFF. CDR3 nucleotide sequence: TGTGCCAGCAGCTTGGCCGGGATAGGACAGGGGCGCACCGGGGAGCTGTTTTTT.

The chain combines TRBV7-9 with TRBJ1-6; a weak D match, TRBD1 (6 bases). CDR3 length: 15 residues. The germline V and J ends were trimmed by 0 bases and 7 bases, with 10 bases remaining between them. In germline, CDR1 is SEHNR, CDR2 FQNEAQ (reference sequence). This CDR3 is CASSLARQGNSPLHF. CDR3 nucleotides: TGTGCCAGCAGCTTAGCGAGGCAGGGGAATTCACCCCTCCACTTT.

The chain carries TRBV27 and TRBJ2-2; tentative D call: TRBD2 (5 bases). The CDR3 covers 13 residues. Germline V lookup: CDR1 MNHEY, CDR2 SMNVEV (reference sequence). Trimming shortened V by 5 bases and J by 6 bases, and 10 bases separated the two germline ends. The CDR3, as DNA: TGTGCCAGCAGTCCACAACTAGCCGGGGAGCTGTTTTTT. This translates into CASSPQLAGELFF.

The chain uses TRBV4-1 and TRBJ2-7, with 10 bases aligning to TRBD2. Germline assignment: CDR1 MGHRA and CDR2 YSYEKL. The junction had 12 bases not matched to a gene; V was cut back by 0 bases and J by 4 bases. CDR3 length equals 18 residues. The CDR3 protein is CASSQDTSGIGVVYEQYF. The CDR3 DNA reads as TGCGCCAGCAGCCAAGATACTAGCGGGATAGGCGTAGTGTACGAGCAGTACTTC.

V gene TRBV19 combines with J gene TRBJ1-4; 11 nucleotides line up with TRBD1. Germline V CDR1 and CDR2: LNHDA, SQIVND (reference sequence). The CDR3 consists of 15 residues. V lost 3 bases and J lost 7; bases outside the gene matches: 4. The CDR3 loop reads CASSIGQGAGEKLFF. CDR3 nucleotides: TGTGCCAGTAGTATCGGACAGGGGGCCGGTGAAAAACTGTTTTTT.

CDR3 bases: TGTGCCAGCAGCTTAGCAGAGGCGGGAGTTGCCAAAAACATTCAGTACTTC. Protein: CASSLAEAGVAKNIQYF. V usage is TRBV7-8 and J usage is TRBJ2-4, with 7 positions matching TRBD2. CDR3 length equals 17 residues. The V gene's germline CDR1 is SGHVS and CDR2 FQNEAQ. The V and J ends lost 0 bases and 1 base, in that order; junction bases with no gene match: 6. The variable domain in full, with the rest retrieved from reference TRBV7-8 and TRBJ2-4, is GAGVSQSPRYKVAKRGQDVALRCDPISGHVSLFWYQQALGQGPEFLTYFQNEAQLDKSGLPSDRFFAERPEGSVSTLKIQRTQQEDSAVYLCASSLAEAGVAKNIQYFGAGTRLSVL.

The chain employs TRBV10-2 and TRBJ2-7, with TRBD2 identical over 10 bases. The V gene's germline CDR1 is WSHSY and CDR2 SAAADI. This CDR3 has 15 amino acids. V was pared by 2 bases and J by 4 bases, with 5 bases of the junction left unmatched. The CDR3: CASSELASGGYEQYF. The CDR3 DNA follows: TGCGCCAGCAGTGAGCTAGCTAGCGGGGGATACGAGCAGTACTTC.